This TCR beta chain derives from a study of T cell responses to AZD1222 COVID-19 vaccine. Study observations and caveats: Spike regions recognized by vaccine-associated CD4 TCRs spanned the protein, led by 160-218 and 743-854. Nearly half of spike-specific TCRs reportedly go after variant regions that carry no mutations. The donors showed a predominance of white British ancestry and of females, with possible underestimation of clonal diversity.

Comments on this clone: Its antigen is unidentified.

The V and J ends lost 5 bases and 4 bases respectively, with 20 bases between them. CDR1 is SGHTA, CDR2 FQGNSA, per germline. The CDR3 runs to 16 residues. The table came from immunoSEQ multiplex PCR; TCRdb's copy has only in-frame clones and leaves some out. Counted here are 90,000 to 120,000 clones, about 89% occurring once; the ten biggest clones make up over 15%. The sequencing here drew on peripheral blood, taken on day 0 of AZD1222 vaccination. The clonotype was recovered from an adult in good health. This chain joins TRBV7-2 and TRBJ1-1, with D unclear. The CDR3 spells CASSLQISKGGTEAFF. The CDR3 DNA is TGTGCCAGCAGCCTCCAAATTTCCAAGGGTGGCACTGAAGCTTTCTTT.